A single sample is the source of the 21 T cell receptor beta chains below, sequenced in a study of beta chain features in type 1 diabetes. Study-wide findings and caveats: Moderate but significant shortening of TCRB CDR3s was recorded in all four CD4+ subsets from Type 1 diabetes patients.

As every portion of the isolated RNA was reverse transcribed, the sequencing read expressed TCRB transcripts. Assay used: immunoSEQ multiplex PCR; TCRdb lists only in-frame clones, some missing. The sample consists of hundreds of thousands of clones, about 14% of them appearing once. Their antigens remain unidentified. Sequencing used naive CD4+ T cells from blood. The receptors were gathered from a man in his late teens or twenties with type 1 diabetes.

The chain is built from TRBV5-1 and TRBJ2-7; unclear D gene. The V end lost 4 bases, the J end lost 0 bases, and 14 bases lay between the germline ends. The CDR3 loop spans 15 amino acids. Germline V gene sequence: CDR1 SGHRS, CDR2 YFSETQ. CDR3: CASSLLSGTSYEQYF. The CDR3 coding sequence is TGCGCCAGCAGCCTCCTGAGTGGAACCTCCTACGAGCAGTACTTC. The variable domain in full, completed from reference TRBV5-1 and TRBJ2-7, reads KAGVTQTPRYLIKTRGQQVTLSCSPISGHRSVSWYQQTPGQGLQFLFEYFSETQRNKGNFPGRFSGRQFSNSRSEMNVSTLELGDSALYLCASSLLSGTSYEQYFGPGTRLTVT.

This clone was seen a few times. The J gene is TRBJ2-6, the V gene TRBV7-9; 7 bases line up with TRBD1. CDR3 size: 17 residues. Trimming at V came to 3 bases and at J to 0 bases, leaving 5 bases not matched to a gene. Germline V lookup: CDR1 SEHNR, CDR2 FQNEAQ (reference sequence). CDR3 in DNA: TGTGCCAGCAGCTTTAGGGGGCCCCTCTCTGGGGCCAACGTCCTGACTTTC. It is translated as CASSFRGPLSGANVLTF.

In this sample, this clone turned up a few times. The CDR3 sequence: CASSLLGQGPNSYEQYF. The DNA of the CDR3 is TGTGCCAGCAGTTTATTAGGACAGGGGCCGAACTCCTACGAGCAGTACTTC. The chain combines TRBV28 with TRBJ2-7, with 9 nucleotides matching TRBD1. Looked up from germline, CDR1 is MDHEN and CDR2 is SYDVKM. CDR3 length equals 17 residues. After removal of 1 base from V and 0 bases from J, the junction contained 7 bases not matched to a gene.

This clone was observed a handful of times. In DNA, the CDR3 is TGTGCCACCAGCAGAGCCCAAGGGCTTGACACCGGGGAGCTGTTTTTT. Protein: CATSRAQGLDTGELFF. The chain recombines TRBV15 with TRBJ2-2, with no clear D. V lost 1 base and J lost 3, with 12 bases in between. Germline V gene data show CDR1 as LNHNV and CDR2 as YYDKDF (reference sequence). CDR3 length: 16 residues.

This sequence joins TRBV30 and TRBJ1-2; 7 bases line up with TRBD1. The CDR3 is 15 amino acids. Germline CDR1 and CDR2: GTSNPN and SVGIG (reference sequence). V lost 5 bases, J lost 0 bases, and 9 bases stayed unmatched. The CDR3 DNA is TGTGCCTGGGGGATCCAGGGGGTGACTAACTATGGCTACACCTTC. Translating gives CAWGIQGVTNYGYTF.

This clone was observed a few times. The chain recombines TRBV6-6 with TRBJ2-5, with 8 bases identical to TRBD1. With V trimmed by 0 bases and J by 5 bases, 5 bases remained unmatched. CDR1 and CDR2 (germline): MNHNY, SVGAGI (reference sequence). CDR3 size: 15 residues. CDR3 nucleotide sequence: TGTGCCAGCAGTTACTCGCAGGGGGCAGGGGAGACCCAGTACTTC. Translation: CASSYSQGAGETQYF.

In its sample, this clone was seen a few times. Written as DNA, the CDR3 is TGTGCCTGGATTCGGACTAGCGGGAGGGCCTGGGGTACCGGGGAGCTGTTTTTT. This sequence encodes CAWIRTSGRAWGTGELFF. The J gene is TRBJ2-2, the V gene TRBV30; 15 bases align to TRBD2. This CDR3 spans 18 amino acids. Unmatched junction bases numbered 11, after V lost 4 bases and J lost 5 bases. CDR1 is GTSNPN and CDR2 is SVGIG in the germline V gene (reference sequence).

This clone occurred a few times. V is TRBV27 and J is TRBJ1-2, with unresolved D. The germline gives CDR1 MNHEY, CDR2 SMNVEV (reference sequence). Trimming left V 3 bases short and J 2 bases short, with 10 bases between. The CDR3 spans 14 residues. Written as DNA, the CDR3 is TGTGCCAGCAGTTTCGGCGAGAGAAACTATGGCTACACCTTC. Translated, it gives CASSFGERNYGYTF.

This clone came up a few times. The chain combines TRBV4-3 with TRBJ2-1; 8 nucleotides line up with TRBD1. The ends lost 6 bases at V and 8 bases at J; junction bases unmatched: 9. CDR1 is LGHNA, CDR2 YSLEER, per germline. The CDR3 is 14 residues long. The CDR3 nucleotides read TGCGCCAGCAGTCCTAACGGACAGGGAGATGAGCAGTTCTTC. Translated: CASSPNGQGDEQFF.

The rearrangement joins TRBV6-1 to TRBJ2-3, with TRBD1 matching over 8 bases. The CDR3 runs to 16 residues. The junction had 5 bases not matched to a gene; V was cut back by 3 bases and J by 0 bases. Germline V gives CDR1 MNHNS, CDR2 SASEGT. In DNA, the CDR3 is TGTGCCAGCAGTGATCGCGACAGGGGTAGCACAGATACGCAGTATTTT. This encodes CASSDRDRGSTDTQYF.

This clone has only a few counts. Other DNA sequences in the same sample also yield this CDR3. The V and J genes are TRBV5-1 and TRBJ2-1; TRBD2 aligns across 11 bases. There are 15 residues in the CDR3. J gave up 3 bases and V 2 bases, and 1 base lay outside the gene matches. In germline, CDR1 is SGHRS, CDR2 YFSETQ. The CDR3 DNA follows: TGCGCCAGCAGCTTCACTAGCGGGGGCTACAATGAGCAGTTCTTC. It encodes CASSFTSGGYNEQFF. Filled out from reference TRBV5-1 and TRBJ2-1, the complete variable domain reads KAGVTQTPRYLIKTRGQQVTLSCSPISGHRSVSWYQQTPGQGLQFLFEYFSETQRNKGNFPGRFSGRQFSNSRSEMNVSTLELGDSALYLCASSFTSGGYNEQFFGPGTRLTVL.

This chain links TRBV2 with TRBJ1-2; D is ambiguous. V was clipped by 5 bases and J by 4 bases, with 17 bases between them. CDR1 SNHLY and CDR2 FYNNEI come from the germline V gene. This CDR3 is built from 15 residues. CDR3 amino acids: CASSRQDLASYGYTF. The CDR3 nucleotides read TGTGCCAGCAGTCGTCAGGACCTAGCCAGCTATGGCTACACCTTC.

The rearrangement joins TRBV30 to TRBJ1-2; TRBD1 might be the D (5 bases). CDR3 length: 13 amino acids. V was pared by 2 bases and J by 3 bases, with 10 bases between. Germline CDR1 is GTSNPN and CDR2 is SVGIG (reference sequence). The CDR3 spells CAWSLDSDYGYTF. In nucleotides, the CDR3 is TGTGCCTGGAGTTTAGACAGCGACTATGGCTACACCTTC.

The V gene is TRBV2, the J gene TRBJ1-1; possible D gene TRBD1, 6 bases. The CDR3 has 13 residues. Germline CDR1 reads SNHLY; CDR2 reads FYNNEI. Trimming took off 8 bases at V and 3 bases at J, with 13 bases between the two ends. The CDR3 spells CASLTRQDTEAFF. CDR3 DNA sequence: TGTGCCAGCCTAACCCGACAGGACACTGAAGCTTTCTTT. The variable domain in full, with the rest retrieved from reference TRBV2 and TRBJ1-1, is EPEVTQTPSHQVTQMGQEVILRCVPISNHLYFYWYRQILGQKVEFLVSFYNNEISEKSEIFDDQFSVERPDGSNFTLKIRSTKLEDSAMYFCASLTRQDTEAFFGQGTRLTVV.

The rearrangement joins TRBV5-1 to TRBJ2-7, with TRBD2 identical over 13 bases. The CDR3 has 15 amino acids. From germline, CDR1 is SGHRS and CDR2 YFSETQ. The V gene end was trimmed by 3 bases and the J gene end by 7 bases; junction bases not matched to a gene: 7. This CDR3 is CASSSGLAGAGEQYF. CDR3 DNA: TGCGCCAGCAGCTCCGGACTAGCGGGAGCTGGGGAGCAGTACTTC.

The gene calls are TRBV30 and TRBJ2-3; TRBD1 agrees at 10 bases. Unmatched junction bases numbered 6, after V lost 2 bases and J lost 4 bases. The CDR3 runs to 15 residues. Germline CDR1 reads GTSNPN; CDR2 reads SVGIG (reference sequence). As DNA, the CDR3 is TGTGCCTGGAGTAACCGGGACAGGGGTTCAGATACGCAGTATTTT. This codes for CAWSNRDRGSDTQYF.

The chain recombines TRBV5-1 with TRBJ2-1, with D uncertain. The CDR3 spans 11 residues. Germline CDR1 reads SGHRS; CDR2 reads YFSETQ. The ends were cut back, 0 bases at V and 10 bases at J, with 5 bases in the middle. The CDR3: CASSLDREQFF. The CDR3 coding sequence is TGCGCCAGCAGCTTGGACCGGGAGCAGTTCTTC.

As to this clone: The same CDR3 also results from other DNA sequences found in this sample. The chain uses TRBV7-3 and TRBJ2-1, with D uncertain. V dropped 5 bases and J dropped 4 bases, with 9 bases sitting between them. CDR3 length: 13 residues. CDR1 and CDR2 from the germline V gene are SGHTA and FQGTGA. The chain's CDR3 is CASSPAGYNEQFF. In DNA form, the CDR3 reads TGTGCCAGCAGCCCGGCCGGATACAATGAGCAGTTCTTC.

In this sample, this clone turned up a few times. This CDR3 reads CSVARAYNEQFF. The CDR3 DNA follows: TGCAGCGTTGCGAGGGCCTACAATGAGCAGTTCTTC. J is TRBJ2-1 and V is TRBV29-1, with a tentative D call TRBD2 (5 bases). The CDR3 extends over 12 amino acids. The V end was cut by 4 bases, the J end by 2 bases, with 6 bases between. Germline values: CDR1 SQVTM, CDR2 ANQGSEA.

The chain has TRBV23-1 and TRBJ1-3, with a possible D match to TRBD1 (6 bases). TRBV23-1 is known as an ORF, though its function is uncertain. This CDR3 comprises 17 residues. Between the trimmed V and J ends, which lost 3 bases and 4 bases, there was a span of 19 bases. DNA of the CDR3: TGCGCCAGCAGTCACGGCTGTATGCAGGGGCAGGGAAACACCATATATTTT. Encoded protein: CASSHGCMQGQGNTIYF.

The chain is built from TRBV4-3 and TRBJ1-2; the D is unclear. Germline CDR1 reads LGHNA; CDR2 reads YSLEER. V was cut by 0 bases and J by 0 bases, with 11 bases left in between. CDR3 length: 16 amino acids. The CDR3 DNA follows: TGCGCCAGCAGCCAAGATCCAGGAGTGACTAACTATGGCTACACCTTC. As protein: CASSQDPGVTNYGYTF.